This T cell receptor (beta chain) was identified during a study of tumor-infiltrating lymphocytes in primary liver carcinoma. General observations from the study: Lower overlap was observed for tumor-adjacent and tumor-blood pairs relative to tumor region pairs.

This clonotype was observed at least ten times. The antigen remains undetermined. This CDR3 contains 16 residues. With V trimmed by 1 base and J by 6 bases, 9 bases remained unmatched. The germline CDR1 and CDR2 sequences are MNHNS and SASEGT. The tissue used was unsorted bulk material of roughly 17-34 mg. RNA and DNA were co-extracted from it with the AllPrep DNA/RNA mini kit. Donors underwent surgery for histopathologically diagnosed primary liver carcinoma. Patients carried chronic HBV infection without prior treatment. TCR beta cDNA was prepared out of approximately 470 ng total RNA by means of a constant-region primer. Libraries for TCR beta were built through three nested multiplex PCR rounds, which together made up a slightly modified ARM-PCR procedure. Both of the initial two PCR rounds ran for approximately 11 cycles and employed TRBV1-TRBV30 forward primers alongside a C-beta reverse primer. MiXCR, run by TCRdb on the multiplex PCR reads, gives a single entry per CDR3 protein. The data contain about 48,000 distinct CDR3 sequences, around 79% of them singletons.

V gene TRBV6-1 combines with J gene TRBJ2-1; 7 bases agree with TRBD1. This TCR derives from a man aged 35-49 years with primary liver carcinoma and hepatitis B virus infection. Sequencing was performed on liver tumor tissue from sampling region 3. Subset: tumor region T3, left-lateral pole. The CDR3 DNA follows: TGTGCCAGCAGTGAAGTCCCGGGACAGACGGGCAATGAGCAGTTCTTC. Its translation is CASSEVPGQTGNEQFF.